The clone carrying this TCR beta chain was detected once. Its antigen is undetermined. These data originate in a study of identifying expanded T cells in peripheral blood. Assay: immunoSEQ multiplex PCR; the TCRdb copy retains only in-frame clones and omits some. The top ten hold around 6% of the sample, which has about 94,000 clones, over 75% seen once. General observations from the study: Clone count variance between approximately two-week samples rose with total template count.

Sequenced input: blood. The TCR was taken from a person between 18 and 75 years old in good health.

CDR3 nucleotide sequence: TGTGCCAGCAGCCAAGTGGGTACAGGGGGCTTGTATGAGCAGTTCTTC. Translated: CASSQVGTGGLYEQFF. The chain carries TRBV4-2 and TRBJ2-1, with 9 bases lining up with TRBD1. Losses at the gene ends were 1 base for V and 8 bases for J; bases not matched to a gene: 9. Germline V gene lookup returns CDR1 LGHNA and CDR2 YNFKEQ. The CDR3 runs to 16 residues.